This TCR beta chain was identified during a study of blood T cell repertoires in COVID-19. Study context: The United States, Italy and Spain were the sources of the acute and convalescent COVID-19 samples. T cells, B-cell-depleted T cells, or PBMCs supplied cDNA or gDNA.

As originally analysed: It was from reference gene primer amplification that nucleated cell counts were estimated. Data came from immunoSEQ multiplex PCR; TCRdb stores just in-frame clones and leaves some out. The V and J calls and clone size were taken over from that table, and D and trimming were inferred from the DNA. The data contain 70,000 to 85,000 clones, 65% to 85% of them singletons. Germline lookup yields CDR1 SGHAT and CDR2 FQNNGV. Trimming pared 5 bases from V and 5 bases from J, leaving 19 bases between. This CDR3 region has 15 residues. The sequence was collected from a man older than 75 with active or convalescent COVID-19. The chain joins TRBV11-2 to TRBJ2-7; D perhaps matches TRBD2 (6 bases). Sequenced: peripheral blood. CDR3 sequence (DNA): TGTGCCAGCAGCCGCCTTTGGAGGGGCAAGGACGAGCAGTACTTC. This translates into CASSRLWRGKDEQYF.